A single sample gave rise to the 14 T cell receptor beta chains below, sequenced in a study of blood T cell repertoires in COVID-19. Assay: immunoSEQ multiplex PCR; the TCRdb copy retains only in-frame clones and omits some. Found here are roughly 80,000 clones, roughly 90% of them singletons; the top ten hold over 1.5%. Sequenced: peripheral blood. The receptors derive from a man between 60 and 70 years old with acute or convalescent COVID-19.

This chain links TRBV7-2 with TRBJ2-1, with 7 bases that match TRBD2. This CDR3 is built from 16 residues. Losses at the gene ends were 5 bases for V and 7 bases for J; bases not matched to a gene: 14. Germline V gene lookup returns CDR1 SGHTA and CDR2 FQGNSA. Here the CDR3 reads CASSNQPSAGSNEQFF. CDR3 sequence (DNA): TGTGCCAGCAGCAATCAGCCCTCAGCGGGATCAAATGAGCAGTTCTTC.

The rearrangement links TRBV30 to TRBJ1-1; TRBD1 aligns across 7 bases. The junction had 16 bases not matched to a gene; V was cut back by 1 base and J by 5 bases. The CDR3 is 17 amino acids. The V gene's germline CDR1 is GTSNPN and CDR2 SVGIG (reference sequence). The CDR3 region has the DNA TGTGCCTGGAGTGCCCGCGACAGGGAATGGTGGGGGACTGAAGCTTTCTTT. Its protein is CAWSARDREWWGTEAFF.

J is TRBJ2-1 and V is TRBV5-1, with D uncertain. This CDR3 is 13 amino acids long. The germline V and J ends were trimmed by 2 bases and 1 base, with 4 bases remaining between them. Germline V gene lookup returns CDR1 SGHRS and CDR2 YFSETQ. This CDR3 is CASSFQSYNEQFF. CDR3 in DNA: TGCGCCAGCAGCTTTCAATCCTACAATGAGCAGTTCTTC.

CDR3 in amino acids: CASSVSFRGSGNTIYF. In nucleotides, the CDR3 is TGTGCCAGCAGTGTATCCTTCAGGGGTTCTGGAAACACCATATATTTT. J is TRBJ1-3 and V is TRBV28; possibly TRBD1 for D (6 bases). The CDR3 is 16 residues long. CDR1 MDHEN and CDR2 SYDVKM come from the germline V gene. The germline V and J ends were trimmed by 5 bases and 1 base, with 15 bases remaining between them. Full variable domain (outside the CDR3, taken from reference TRBV28 and TRBJ1-3): DVKVTQSSRYLVKRTGEKVFLECVQDMDHENMFWYRQDPGLGLRLIYFSYDVKMKEKGDIPEGYSVSREKKERFSLILESASTNQTSMYLCASSVSFRGSGNTIYFGEGSWLTVV.

This chain joins TRBV28 and TRBJ2-6; 7 bases agree with TRBD2. The CDR3 spans 17 residues. The germline V gene has CDR1 MDHEN and CDR2 SYDVKM. J lost 0 bases, V lost 2 bases, and 4 bases had no gene match. Here the CDR3 reads CASSLTGGTSGANVLTF. DNA for the CDR3: TGTGCCAGCAGTTTAACGGGAGGTACCTCTGGGGCCAACGTCCTGACTTTC. Filled out from reference TRBV28 and TRBJ2-6, the complete variable domain reads DVKVTQSSRYLVKRTGEKVFLECVQDMDHENMFWYRQDPGLGLRLIYFSYDVKMKEKGDIPEGYSVSREKKERFSLILESASTNQTSMYLCASSLTGGTSGANVLTFGAGSRLTVL.

V is TRBV27 and J is TRBJ1-1; D not resolved. Trimming cost V 8 bases and J 0 bases, with 22 bases left between them. CDR1 and CDR2 from the germline V gene are MNHEY and SMNVEV (reference sequence). This CDR3 region has 17 residues. The CDR3 bases are TGTGCCAGCGCCCCCGGTGGTCCGAAGGGAGTGAACACTGAAGCTTTCTTT. Translation: CASAPGGPKGVNTEAFF.

The chain joins TRBV2 to TRBJ2-3; 9 bases align to TRBD2. Germline V CDR1 and CDR2: SNHLY, FYNNEI. Trimming took 7 bases from V and 1 from J; bases not matched to a gene: 6. The CDR3 extends over 15 amino acids. As DNA, the CDR3 is TGTGCCAGCACGGGCCGGACTAGCGGCACAGATACGCAGTATTTT. Residues: CASTGRTSGTDTQYF. The complete variable domain, with remaining parts taken from reference TRBV2 and TRBJ2-3, reads EPEVTQTPSHQVTQMGQEVILRCVPISNHLYFYWYRQILGQKVEFLVSFYNNEISEKSEIFDDQFSVERPDGSNFTLKIRSTKLEDSAMYFCASTGRTSGTDTQYFGPGTRLTVL.

In nucleotides, the CDR3 is TGTGCCAGTAATCCTACAGGAACCAATCAGCCCCAGCATTTT. As protein: CASNPTGTNQPQHF. The chain uses TRBV19 and TRBJ1-5; D possibly corresponds to TRBD1 (5 bases). V was trimmed by 7 bases and J by 3 bases, leaving 13 bases between them. CDR3 length equals 14 residues. Germline-derived CDR1 and CDR2 are LNHDA and SQIVND (reference sequence).

The chain recombines TRBV7-9 with TRBJ1-3; maybe TRBD1 (5 bases). In germline, CDR1 is SEHNR, CDR2 FQNEAQ (reference sequence). The CDR3 sequence is 16 residues long. Between the trimmed V and J ends, which lost 5 bases and 2 bases, there was a span of 16 bases. The CDR3 DNA sequence: TGTGCCAGCAGCCTACCAGCAACAGGTGCTGGAAACACCATATATTTT. This encodes CASSLPATGAGNTIYF.

The table lists this clone with a count of one. This chain links TRBV3-1 (or the pseudogene TRBV3-2) with TRBJ2-7; D uncertain. Germline CDR1 LGHDT, CDR2 YNNKEL (reference sequence). V lost 5 bases to trimming and J lost 9 bases, with 14 bases between them. The CDR3 runs to 12 residues. This chain's CDR3 is CASSEPPFGQYF. CDR3 in DNA: TGTGCCAGCAGCGAACCGCCGTTCGGGCAGTACTTC.

This sequence joins TRBV27 and TRBJ2-7, with TRBD1 as a possible D gene (6 bases). This CDR3 spans 13 amino acids. Trimming left V 5 bases short and J 3 bases short, with 11 bases between. The germline V gene has CDR1 MNHEY and CDR2 SMNVEV (reference sequence). CDR3 bases: TGTGCCAGCAGTCAAAACAGGGACTACGAGCAGTACTTC. As protein: CASSQNRDYEQYF.

The chain recombines TRBV18 with TRBJ1-1, with 9 positions matching TRBD1. The CDR3 has 15 amino acids. With 4 bases clipped from V and 5 bases from J, the junction kept 8 bases outside the gene matches. Germline V gene lookup returns CDR1 KGHSH and CDR2 LQKENI. The CDR3, as DNA: TGTGCCAGCTCACGCGACAGGGGGAAAGGTACTGAAGCTTTCTTT. It encodes CASSRDRGKGTEAFF.

The chain is built from TRBV6-1 and TRBJ2-2, with 9 bases lining up with TRBD2. The ends lost 2 bases at V and 3 bases at J; junction bases unmatched: 16. This CDR3 contains 20 residues. Germline V CDR1 and CDR2: MNHNS, SASEGT. This CDR3 reads CASSEPEGSGRVGDTGELFF. CDR3 nucleotides: TGTGCCAGCAGTGAACCCGAAGGTAGCGGGAGAGTGGGTGACACCGGGGAGCTGTTTTTT.

This chain uses TRBV30 with TRBJ1-2; tentatively, D is TRBD1 (6 bases). V was shortened by 0 bases and J by 7 bases, with 12 bases between the two germline ends. Germline CDR1 and CDR2: GTSNPN and SVGIG (reference sequence). This CDR3 spans 13 amino acids. CDR3 amino acids: CAWSVLRGGGYTF. CDR3 coding DNA: TGTGCCTGGAGTGTACTAAGAGGGGGTGGCTACACCTTC.